This T cell receptor (beta chain) was recorded in a study of CD8 T cells in Susac syndrome. RNA was extracted with the RNeasy kit, and a quantity of about 0.45 to 1 ug was reverse transcribed using random hexamers. TCRdb passed the immunoSEQ multiplex PCR reads through MiXCR, listing each CDR3 protein once. The sample yields 250,000 to 300,000 distinct CDR3 sequences, approximately 85% seen once. Germline V lookup: CDR1 DFQATT, CDR2 SNEGSKA (reference sequence). This CDR3 comprises 20 residues. The ends lost 0 bases at V and 1 base at J; junction bases unmatched: 11. This clonotype was counted a single time.

The specimen sequenced was CD8+ T cells from PBMCs. V gene TRBV20-1 combines with J gene TRBJ2-2, with 13 nucleotides matching TRBD2. The sequence came from a human donor with multiple sclerosis. CDR3: CSARDLGLAGEGRNTGELFF. In DNA, the CDR3 is TGCAGTGCTAGAGATCTAGGACTAGCGGGAGAGGGGAGGAACACCGGGGAGCTGTTTTTT.